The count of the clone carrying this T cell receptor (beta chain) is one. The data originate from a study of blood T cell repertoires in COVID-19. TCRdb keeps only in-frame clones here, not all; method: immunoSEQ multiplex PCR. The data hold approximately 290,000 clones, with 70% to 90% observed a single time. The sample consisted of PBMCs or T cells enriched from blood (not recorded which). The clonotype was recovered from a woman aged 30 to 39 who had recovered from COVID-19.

CDR3 sequence (DNA): TGTGCCAGCAGCAAAAGCGGCGGACAGGGGTCCTACGAGCAGTACTTC. It specifies CASSKSGGQGSYEQYF. V usage is TRBV7-9 and J usage is TRBJ2-7; 9 positions match TRBD1. CDR1 and CDR2 from the germline V gene are SEHNR and FQNEAQ (reference sequence). V trimming: 5 bases; J trimming: 1 base; junction bases outside the gene matches: 9. CDR3 length: 16 residues.